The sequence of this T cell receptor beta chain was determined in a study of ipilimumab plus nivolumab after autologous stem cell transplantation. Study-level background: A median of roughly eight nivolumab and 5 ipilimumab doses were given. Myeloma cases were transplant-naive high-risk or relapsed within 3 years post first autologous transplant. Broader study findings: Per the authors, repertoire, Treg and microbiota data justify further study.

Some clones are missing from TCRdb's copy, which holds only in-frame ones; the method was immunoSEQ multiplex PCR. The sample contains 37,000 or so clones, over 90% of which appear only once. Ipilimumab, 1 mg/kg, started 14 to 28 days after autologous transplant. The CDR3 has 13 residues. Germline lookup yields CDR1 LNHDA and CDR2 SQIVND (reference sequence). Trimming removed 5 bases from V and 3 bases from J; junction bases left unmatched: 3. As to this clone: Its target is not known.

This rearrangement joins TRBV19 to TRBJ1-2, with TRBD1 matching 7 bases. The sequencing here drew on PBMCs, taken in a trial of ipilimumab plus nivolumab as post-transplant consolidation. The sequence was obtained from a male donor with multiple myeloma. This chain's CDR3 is CASSPDRDYGYTF. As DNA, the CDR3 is TGTGCCAGTAGTCCAGACAGGGACTATGGCTACACCTTC.